This T cell receptor beta chain came from a study of blood T cell repertoires in COVID-19. Looking at the study overall: Samples representing acute and convalescent COVID-19 were sourced from the United States, Italy and Spain. T cells, B-cell-depleted T cells, or PBMCs provided the cDNA or gDNA that served as material.

This CDR3 spans 15 amino acids. The V gene lost 4 bases and the J gene lost 4 bases, with 14 bases spanning the gap. Germline V gives CDR1 SGHVS, CDR2 FQNEAQ. This table comes from immunoSEQ multiplex PCR, and its TCRdb copy is limited to in-frame clones, with some not included. The sample has hundreds of thousands of clones, 85% to 90% seen once; the top ten hold approximately 4.3%. The chain employs TRBV7-8 and TRBJ1-3, with TRBD1 as a possible D gene (5 bases). Sequenced: peripheral blood. The source of this sequence is a man aged 40-50 years with acute or convalescent COVID-19. This chain's CDR3 is CASSSQGLLGNTIYF. The DNA for the CDR3 is TGTGCCAGCAGCTCTCAGGGTTTGTTAGGAAACACCATATATTTT.